This TCR beta chain was obtained from a study of blood T cell repertoires in COVID-19. The overall study: T cells, B-cell-depleted T cells, or PBMCs supplied cDNA or gDNA.

The CDR3 is 16 residues long. The junction had 6 bases not matched to a gene; V was cut back by 5 bases and J by 3 bases. Germline V gene lookup returns CDR1 SGHTA and CDR2 FQGNSA. In the original processing: The assay estimated nucleated cells by amplifying reference gene primers. Generated by immunoSEQ multiplex PCR, the TCRdb table keeps only in-frame clones and is missing some. The D gene and trimming were derived from the DNA, and the V and J assignments and clone size from that table. Here the sample spans about 46,000 clones, more than 75% being singletons. V is TRBV7-2 and J is TRBJ2-1; 11 bases are shared with TRBD2. Sequencing was carried out using peripheral blood. This sequence originates from a man aged 45-60 years with active COVID-19. CDR3 sequence (DNA): TGTGCCAGCAGCGCCCCACTAGCGGGAGTCTACAATGAGCAGTTCTTC. Amino acid sequence: CASSAPLAGVYNEQFF.